Below, 29 T cell receptor beta chains from the same sample are listed, as sequenced in a study of control samples from healthy donors and cancer patients. The assay was immunoSEQ multiplex PCR, and TCRdb's table has in-frame clones only and misses some. The profile shows 70,000 to 100,000 clones, approximately 88% of them singletons. The sample taken for sequencing was blood. All receptors come from a woman between 55 and 75 years old in good health.

The V gene is TRBV9, the J gene TRBJ2-1; TRBD2 is a possible D gene (6 bases). The CDR3 has 16 residues. V was shortened by 0 bases and J by 4 bases, with 14 bases between the two germline ends. The germline V gene encodes CDR1 SGDLS and CDR2 YYNGEE. The CDR3 nucleotides read TGTGCCAGCAGCGTAGGCAGGGAGGCTTTTTACAATGAGCAGTTCTTC. The encoded protein is CASSVGREAFYNEQFF.

The chain recombines TRBV9 with TRBJ2-7, with TRBD2 as a possible D gene (5 bases). The V gene's germline CDR1 is SGDLS and CDR2 YYNGEE. The V gene lost 0 bases and the J gene lost 3 bases, with 10 bases spanning the gap. The CDR3 covers 14 residues. The CDR3 sequence is CASSVAPGDYEQYF. CDR3 nucleotides: TGTGCCAGCAGCGTAGCTCCCGGGGACTACGAGCAGTACTTC.

The chain couples TRBV15 to TRBJ1-1, with unresolved D. The ends were cut back, 1 base at V and 0 bases at J, with 9 bases in the middle. Germline CDR1 reads LNHNV; CDR2 reads YYDKDF (reference sequence). This CDR3 is built from 15 residues. The CDR3 bases are TGTGCCACCAGCAGAGGAAGGGCCTTGAACACTGAAGCTTTCTTT. Translated: CATSRGRALNTEAFF.

This clone was observed a handful of times. Different DNA sequences within this sample yield the same CDR3. The rearrangement uses TRBV20-1 and TRBJ2-1; D is undetermined. CDR3 size: 11 residues. Trimming left V 2 bases short and J 1 base short, with 0 bases between. Germline CDR1 reads DFQATT; CDR2 reads SNEGSKA (reference sequence). CDR3 DNA sequence: TGCAGTGCTAGATCCTACAATGAGCAGTTCTTC. Protein product: CSARSYNEQFF.

V and J are TRBV5-4 and TRBJ1-2; 9 bases are shared with TRBD1. Per the germline V gene, CDR1 is SGHNT and CDR2 is YYREEE (reference sequence). The junction had 5 bases not matched to a gene; V was cut back by 3 bases and J by 8 bases. The CDR3 covers 13 residues. CDR3 sequence: CASSYGTGIGYTF. The CDR3 DNA follows: TGTGCCAGCAGCTACGGGACAGGGATCGGCTACACCTTC. Combining the CDR3 with reference TRBV5-4 and TRBJ1-2 gives the whole variable domain ETGVTQSPTHLIKTRGQQVTLRCSSQSGHNTVSWYQQALGQGPQFIFQYYREEENGRGNFPPRFSGLQFPNYSSELNVNALELDDSALYLCASSYGTGIGYTFGSGTRLTVV.

The V gene is TRBV11-2, the J gene TRBJ2-1, with TRBD2 matching 9 bases. There are 16 residues in the CDR3. The junction had 9 bases not matched to a gene; V was cut back by 3 bases and J by 6 bases. Germline values: CDR1 SGHAT, CDR2 FQNNGV. The CDR3 reads CASSFSRGGAGNEQFF. The CDR3 DNA reads as TGTGCCAGCAGCTTCTCGCGCGGGGGGGCTGGCAATGAGCAGTTCTTC.

V usage is TRBV7-9 and J usage is TRBJ2-1; 12 bases agree with TRBD1. The CDR3 has 16 residues. V shed 2 bases, J shed 8 bases, and the junction held 7 bases outside the gene matches. Per germline, CDR1 SEHNR and CDR2 FQNEAQ (reference sequence). CDR3 loop: CASSLFVGQGADEQFF. CDR3 bases: TGTGCCAGCAGCTTATTTGTGGGACAGGGGGCCGATGAGCAGTTCTTC.

The chain has TRBV29-1 and TRBJ2-1, with D tentatively TRBD2 (5 bases). CDR3 length: 12 amino acids. Germline values: CDR1 SQVTM, CDR2 ANQGSEA. V gave up 3 bases and J gave up 7 bases, with 10 bases separating them. The CDR3 is CSVEEWRNEQFF. The CDR3 DNA is TGCAGCGTTGAGGAGTGGAGGAATGAGCAGTTCTTC.

The chain carries TRBV10-3 and TRBJ1-1, with TRBD1 matching 9 bases. CDR3 length equals 15 residues. The V segment lost 10 bases and the J segment 6 bases; nucleotides outside the gene matches: 15. Germline lookup yields CDR1 ENHRY and CDR2 SYGVKD. In DNA, the CDR3 is TGTGCCACAAGCACTCCGGGACAGGGTCCTTCTGAAGCTTTCTTT. Protein product: CATSTPGQGPSEAFF.

The chain joins TRBV29-1 to TRBJ2-5; possible D gene TRBD1, 6 bases. CDR1 is SQVTM and CDR2 is ANQGSEA in the germline V gene. The CDR3 has 14 amino acids. The ends were cut back, 4 bases at V and 9 bases at J, with 21 bases in the middle. CDR3 region: CSVGTANLQAAQYF. CDR3 DNA: TGCAGCGTTGGGACAGCGAACCTCCAAGCGGCCCAGTACTTC.

The chain carries TRBV3-1 (or the pseudogene TRBV3-2) and TRBJ2-3, with 10 bases aligning to TRBD2. Germline assignment: CDR1 LGHDT and CDR2 YNNKEL (reference sequence). Trimming took 1 base from V and 4 from J; bases not matched to a gene: 8. This CDR3 comprises 17 residues. The CDR3 nucleotides read TGTGCCAGCAGCCAAGTTATCAGCGGGGGGGCCTCAGATACGCAGTATTTT. Protein: CASSQVISGGASDTQYF.

The V call is TRBV5-1, the J call TRBJ1-3; a possible D gene is TRBD1 (6 bases). This CDR3 region has 15 residues. The V gene's germline CDR1 is SGHRS and CDR2 YFSETQ. The germline V and J ends were trimmed by 4 bases and 4 bases, with 15 bases remaining between them. DNA for the CDR3: TGCGCCAGCAGCCCCGGAGGGGGGGTCGGAAACACCATATATTTT. Translation: CASSPGGGVGNTIYF.

The rearrangement links TRBV18 to TRBJ2-5, with D perhaps TRBD1 or TRBD2 (5 bases each). Trimming took off 2 bases at V and 5 bases at J, with 15 bases between the two ends. CDR1 and CDR2 (germline): KGHSH, LQKENI. The CDR3 length is 15 residues. CDR3 amino acids: CASSPAAGRTETQYF. CDR3 coding DNA: TGTGCCAGCTCACCAGCGGCAGGGAGAACGGAGACCCAGTACTTC.

This chain connects TRBV30 to TRBJ1-4, with D unresolved. The V gene lost 5 bases and the J gene lost 8 bases, with 9 bases spanning the gap. Germline V gene sequence: CDR1 GTSNPN, CDR2 SVGIG (reference sequence). There are 11 residues in the CDR3. This chain's CDR3 is CAWGREEKLFF. The CDR3 coding sequence is TGTGCCTGGGGCCGGGAGGAAAAACTGTTTTTT.

The chain has TRBV6-5 and TRBJ1-1; no definite D call. The germline CDR1 and CDR2 sequences are MNHEY and SVGAGI. CDR3 length: 15 residues. V was cut by 0 bases and J by 1 base, with 9 bases left in between. The CDR3 here is CASSYSRRRNTEAFF. The DNA for the CDR3 is TGTGCCAGCAGTTACTCGAGACGGCGGAACACTGAAGCTTTCTTT.

This rearrangement joins TRBV5-1 to TRBJ1-1; 8 bases agree with TRBD1. Looked up from germline, CDR1 is SGHRS and CDR2 is YFSETQ. The CDR3 is 15 residues long. V trimming: 0 bases; J trimming: 8 bases; junction bases outside the gene matches: 9. CDR3 bases: TGCGCCAGCAGCTTGGGTGCCGGACAGGGTCAAGAAGCTTTCTTT. Its translation: CASSLGAGQGQEAFF.

J is TRBJ2-7 and V is TRBV4-3; D ambiguous. Germline values: CDR1 LGHNA, CDR2 YSLEER. This CDR3 is 15 amino acids long. V was cut by 2 bases and J by 0 bases, with 11 bases left in between. The DNA for the CDR3 is TGCGCCAGCAGCCAACTAAACGGATACTCCTACGAGCAGTACTTC. Amino acid sequence: CASSQLNGYSYEQYF.

J is TRBJ2-1 and V is TRBV4-3; 11 bases align to TRBD2. The CDR3 is 20 residues long. V was pared by 2 bases and J by 5 bases, with 17 bases of the junction left unmatched. CDR1 is LGHNA and CDR2 is YSLEER in the germline V gene. Here the CDR3 DNA reads TGCGCCAGCAGCCAAACTCCTTTGGGTGGGTGGGGACTAGCGGACAATGAGCAGTTCTTC. It yields the protein CASSQTPLGGWGLADNEQFF.

The chain couples TRBV4-2 to TRBJ2-1; 8 bases map to TRBD2. CDR1 LGHNA and CDR2 YNFKEQ come from the germline V gene. V shed 4 bases and J 4 bases; nucleotides not matched to a gene: 21. The CDR3 is 20 amino acids. Here the CDR3 DNA reads TGTGCCAGCAGCCCCCTTGTGGGACTAGGGACCCGTGGCCTGTACAATGAGCAGTTCTTC. This gives the protein CASSPLVGLGTRGLYNEQFF.

V usage is TRBV7-9 and J usage is TRBJ2-7; possible D gene TRBD2, 5 bases. V lost 2 bases and J 2 bases, leaving 13 bases between the germline ends. Germline-derived CDR1 and CDR2 are SEHNR and FQNEAQ (reference sequence). This CDR3 is 15 amino acids long. CDR3 sequence (DNA): TGTGCCAGCAGCTTAATCCTCGAGGGAACCTACGAGCAGTACTTC. This translates into CASSLILEGTYEQYF.

This clone has ten or more counts. The V and J genes are TRBV19 and TRBJ1-2; possibly TRBD1 for D (5 bases). The CDR3 totals 15 residues. V gave up 3 bases and J gave up 8 bases, with 19 bases separating them. Germline V lookup: CDR1 LNHDA, CDR2 SQIVND (reference sequence). The CDR3 bases are TGTGCCAGTAGTATTCGGAGGGACCCCAGCGGAGGCTACACCTTC. Encoded protein: CASSIRRDPSGGYTF.

The V gene is TRBV28, the J gene TRBJ2-3, with D maybe TRBD2 (5 bases). Germline CDR1 is MDHEN and CDR2 is SYDVKM. With 5 bases removed from V and 4 bases from J, the gap between germline ends came to 16 bases. The length of the CDR3 is 15 residues. This chain's CDR3 is CASSPAGGLADTQYF. The CDR3 DNA is TGTGCCAGCAGTCCTGCGGGCGGGTTGGCAGATACGCAGTATTTT.

The chain uses TRBV6-6 and TRBJ1-6; no clear D gene. CDR3 length equals 11 residues. Germline V gene data show CDR1 as MNHNY and CDR2 as SVGAGI (reference sequence). The V end was cut by 4 bases, the J end by 14 bases, with 9 bases between. CDR3 sequence (DNA): TGTGCCAGCAGTTTTAATTCGGCCCTCCACTTT. Translating gives CASSFNSALHF.

The gene calls are TRBV2 and TRBJ1-1, with 9 positions matching TRBD1. Germline CDR1 and CDR2: SNHLY and FYNNEI. The CDR3 loop spans 14 amino acids. Trimming cost V 6 bases and J 10 bases; bases outside gene matches: 12. The CDR3 region is CASSASGTGLTAFF. The CDR3 nucleotides are TGTGCCAGCAGCGCATCCGGGACAGGGCTCACAGCTTTCTTT.

This clone was counted only a few times. The genes are TRBV5-1 and TRBJ1-6; possibly TRBD1 for D (6 bases). The germline V gene encodes CDR1 SGHRS and CDR2 YFSETQ. The CDR3 is made up of 17 amino acids. Trimming left V 4 bases short and J 0 bases short, with 14 bases between. The CDR3 bases are TGCGCCAGCAGCCTAACAGGGCGCAGCTCCTATAATTCACCCCTCCACTTT. Amino acids: CASSLTGRSSYNSPLHF.

V is TRBV27 and J is TRBJ1-1, with 10 bases lining up with TRBD1. J was trimmed by 4 bases and V by 2 bases; bases with no gene match: 4. Germline loops: CDR1 MNHEY, CDR2 SMNVEV (reference sequence). This CDR3 spans 15 amino acids. In DNA, the CDR3 is TGTGCCAGCAGTTTACGGACAGGGGGGACCACTGAAGCTTTCTTT. This encodes CASSLRTGGTTEAFF.

The chain joins TRBV7-2 to TRBJ2-1; no clear D. The CDR3 sequence is 15 residues long. Germline lookup yields CDR1 SGHTA and CDR2 FQGNSA. Trimming took off 6 bases at V and 2 bases at J, with 14 bases between the two ends. The CDR3 is CASRYDSGPYNEQFF. The CDR3 region has the DNA TGTGCCAGCAGATACGACTCCGGGCCCTACAATGAGCAGTTCTTC.

V usage is TRBV7-3 and J usage is TRBJ2-3; D ambiguous. Germline V gene data show CDR1 as SGHTA and CDR2 as FQGTGA. The CDR3 has 13 amino acids. V was cut by 4 bases and J by 2 bases, with 7 bases left in between. CDR3 residues: CASSSPSTDTQYF. DNA of the CDR3: TGTGCCAGCAGCTCACCCTCCACAGATACGCAGTATTTT. Full variable domain (outside the CDR3, taken from reference TRBV7-3 and TRBJ2-3): GAGVSQTPSNKVTEKGKYVELRCDPISGHTALYWYRQSLGQGPEFLIYFQGTGAADDSGLPNDRFFAVRPEGSVSTLKIQRTERGDSAVYLCASSSPSTDTQYFGPGTRLTVL.

This chain uses TRBV20-1 with TRBJ2-4, with D perhaps assigned TRBD1 or TRBD2 (6 bases each). The CDR3 is 19 amino acids. The germline gives CDR1 DFQATT, CDR2 SNEGSKA (reference sequence). Trimming pared 6 bases from V and 1 base from J, leaving 28 bases between. In nucleotides, the CDR3 is TGCAGTGCCAGTGCGTGGGGGGACAAGGGTTTGGATGCCAAAAACATTCAGTACTTC. As protein: CSASAWGDKGLDAKNIQYF.